Listed here are 2 T cell receptor beta chains from one sample, sequenced in a study of cytomegalovirus exposure and HLA in healthy donors. The primer mix had 60 Vbeta and 13 Jbeta primers. Generated by immunoSEQ multiplex PCR, the TCRdb table keeps only in-frame clones and is missing some. The listing records roughly 77,000 clones. Specimen: PBMCs. These receptors all stem from a female donor in good health and CMV-seropositive.

The rearrangement uses TRBV19 and TRBJ2-7; D unclear. The germline gives CDR1 LNHDA, CDR2 SQIVND (reference sequence). CDR3 length: 13 amino acids. The V gene lost 4 bases and the J gene lost 2 bases, with 9 bases spanning the gap. CDR3 coding DNA: TGTGCCAGTAGTACCACCGCAGCCTACGAGCAGTACTTC. Amino acid sequence: CASSTTAAYEQYF.

The chain has TRBV28 and TRBJ2-7, with 8 bases aligning to TRBD1. Per the germline V gene, CDR1 is MDHEN and CDR2 is SYDVKM. The CDR3 runs to 15 residues. The ends lost 5 bases at V and 4 bases at J; junction bases unmatched: 10. The CDR3 sequence: CASSLPQGGVYEQYF. The CDR3 DNA is TGTGCCAGCAGTCTACCACAGGGGGGCGTTTACGAGCAGTACTTC.